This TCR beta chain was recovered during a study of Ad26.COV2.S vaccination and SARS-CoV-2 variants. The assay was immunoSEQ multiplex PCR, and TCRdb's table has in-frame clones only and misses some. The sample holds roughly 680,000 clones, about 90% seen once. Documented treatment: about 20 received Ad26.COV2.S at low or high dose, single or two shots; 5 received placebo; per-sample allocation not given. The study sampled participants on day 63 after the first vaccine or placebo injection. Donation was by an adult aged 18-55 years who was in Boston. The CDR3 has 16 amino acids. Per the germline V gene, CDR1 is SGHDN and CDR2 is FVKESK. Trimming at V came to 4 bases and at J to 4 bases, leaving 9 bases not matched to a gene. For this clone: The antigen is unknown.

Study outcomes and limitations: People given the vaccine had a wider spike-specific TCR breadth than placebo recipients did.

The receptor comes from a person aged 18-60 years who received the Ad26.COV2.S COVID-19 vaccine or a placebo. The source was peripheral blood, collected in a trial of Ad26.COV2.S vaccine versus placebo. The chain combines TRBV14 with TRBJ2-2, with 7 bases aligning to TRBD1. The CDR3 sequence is CASSRILGTATGELFF. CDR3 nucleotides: TGTGCCAGCAGCCGAATTTTAGGGACAGCCACCGGGGAGCTGTTTTTT.